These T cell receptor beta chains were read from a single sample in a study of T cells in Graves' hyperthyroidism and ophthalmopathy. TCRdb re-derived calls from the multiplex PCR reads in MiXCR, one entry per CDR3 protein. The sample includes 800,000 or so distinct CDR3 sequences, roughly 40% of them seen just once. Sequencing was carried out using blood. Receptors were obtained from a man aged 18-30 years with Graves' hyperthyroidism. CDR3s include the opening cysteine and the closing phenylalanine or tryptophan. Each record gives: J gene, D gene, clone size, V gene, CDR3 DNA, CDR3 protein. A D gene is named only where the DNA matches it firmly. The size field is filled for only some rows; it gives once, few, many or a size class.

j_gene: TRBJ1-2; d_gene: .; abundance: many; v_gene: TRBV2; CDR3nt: TGTGCCAGCAGTGAAGAAGTGGGTCTCTATGGCTACACCTTC; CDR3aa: CASSEEVGLYGYTF
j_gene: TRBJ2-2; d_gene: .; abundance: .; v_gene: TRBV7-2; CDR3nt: TGTGCCAGCAGCTCAGGGACAGCGGGGAGGACCGGGGAGCTGTTTTTT; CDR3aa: CASSSGTAGRTGELFF
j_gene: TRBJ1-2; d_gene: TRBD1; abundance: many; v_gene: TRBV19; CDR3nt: TGCGCCAGCAGCTCACAGGGGAGCTATGGCTACACCTTC; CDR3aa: CASSSQGSYGYTF
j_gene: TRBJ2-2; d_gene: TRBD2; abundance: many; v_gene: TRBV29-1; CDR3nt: TGCAGCGTTGGCGGGGGTAACACCGGGGAGCTGTTTTTT; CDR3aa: CSVGGGNTGELFF
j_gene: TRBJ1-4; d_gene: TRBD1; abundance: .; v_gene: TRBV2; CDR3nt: TGTGCCAGCAGTGGCGACAGGGGAGTAGGAGAAAAACTGTTTTTT; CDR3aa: CASSGDRGVGEKLFF
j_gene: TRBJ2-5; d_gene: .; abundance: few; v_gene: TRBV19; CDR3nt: TGTGCCAGTAGTGCTAGATACCAAGAGACCCAGTACTTC; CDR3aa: CASSARYQETQYF
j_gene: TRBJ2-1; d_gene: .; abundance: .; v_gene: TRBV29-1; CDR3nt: TGCAGCGTTGGGGTAGCGGATTACAATGAGCAGTTCTTC; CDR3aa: CSVGVADYNEQFF
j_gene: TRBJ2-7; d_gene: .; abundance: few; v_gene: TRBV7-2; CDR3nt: TGTGCCAGCAGCTTAGATCGAATGGTCTACGAGCAGTACTTC; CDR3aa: CASSLDRMVYEQYF
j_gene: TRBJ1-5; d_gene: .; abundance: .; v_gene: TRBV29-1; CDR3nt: TGCAGCTTATCCGGGCCGCCCCAGCATTTT; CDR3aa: CSLSGPPQHF
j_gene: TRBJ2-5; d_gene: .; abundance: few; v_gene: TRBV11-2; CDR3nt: TGTGCCAGCAGCCCCAGAGAGGAGGGATTCGTCCAAGAGACCCAGTACTTC; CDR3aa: CASSPREEGFVQETQYF
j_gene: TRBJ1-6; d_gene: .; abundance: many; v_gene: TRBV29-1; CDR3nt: TGCAGCGTTGGGACAGAAAATTCACCCCTCCACTTT; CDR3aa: CSVGTENSPLHF
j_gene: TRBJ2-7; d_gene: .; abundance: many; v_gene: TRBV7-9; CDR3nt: TGTGCCAGCAGCCTCAGGGGCCACGAGCAGTACTTC; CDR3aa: CASSLRGHEQYF
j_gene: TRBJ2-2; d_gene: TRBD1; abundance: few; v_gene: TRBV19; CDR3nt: TGTGCCAGTAGTGTCCGGGACAGGGTTGTCGGGGAGCTGTTTTTT; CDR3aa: CASSVRDRVVGELFF
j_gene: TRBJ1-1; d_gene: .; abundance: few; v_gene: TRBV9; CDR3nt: TGTGCCAGCAGCGGAGAGACGGGAGGAGGGAGGAACACTGAAGCTTTCTTT; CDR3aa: CASSGETGGGRNTEAFF
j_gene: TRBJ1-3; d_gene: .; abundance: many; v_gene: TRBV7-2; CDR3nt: TGTGCCAGCTCAATGGGACATCAGCGAAACACCATATATTTT; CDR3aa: CASSMGHQRNTIYF
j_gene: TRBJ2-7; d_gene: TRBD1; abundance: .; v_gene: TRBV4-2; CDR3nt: TGTGCCAGCAGTTGGCAGGGGGCCTACGAGCAGTACTTC; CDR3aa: CASSWQGAYEQYF
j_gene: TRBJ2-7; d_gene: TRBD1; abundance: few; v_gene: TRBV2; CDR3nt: TGTGCCAGCAGTCAACAGGGGTCGATGCAGTACTTC; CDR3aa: CASSQQGSMQYF
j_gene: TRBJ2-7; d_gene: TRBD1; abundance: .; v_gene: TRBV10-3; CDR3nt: TGTGCCAGCAGCCAGGGACAGGGGCGGCCCTACGAGCAGTACTTC; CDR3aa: CASSQGQGRPYEQYF
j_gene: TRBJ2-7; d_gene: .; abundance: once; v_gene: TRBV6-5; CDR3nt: TGTGCCAGCAGTGTAAGAGACATCGGATACGAGCAGTACTTC; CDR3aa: CASSVRDIGYEQYF
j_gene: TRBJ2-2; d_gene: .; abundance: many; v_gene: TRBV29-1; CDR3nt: TGCAGCGCGACGGTCACCGGGGAGCTGTTTTTT; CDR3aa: CSATVTGELFF
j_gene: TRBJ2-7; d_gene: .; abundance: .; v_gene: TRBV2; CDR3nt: TGTGCCAGCAGTGAAGCGGGGCAAGACGAGCAGTACTTC; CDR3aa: CASSEAGQDEQYF
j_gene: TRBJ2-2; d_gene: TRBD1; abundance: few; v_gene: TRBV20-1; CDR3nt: TGCAGTGCCCCAAAGGCCGGACAGGAGTTTGGGGAGCTGTTTTTT; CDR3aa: CSAPKAGQEFGELFF
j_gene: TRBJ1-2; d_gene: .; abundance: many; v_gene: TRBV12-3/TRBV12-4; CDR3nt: TGTGCCAGCAGTTTAACAGCGGTCTATGGCTACACCTTC; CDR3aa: CASSLTAVYGYTF
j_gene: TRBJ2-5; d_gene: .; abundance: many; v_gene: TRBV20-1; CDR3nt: TGCAGTGCTAGAGACAGGACTCTCGGGGAGACCCAGTACTTC; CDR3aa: CSARDRTLGETQYF
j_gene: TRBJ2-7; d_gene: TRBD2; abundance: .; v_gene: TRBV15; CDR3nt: TGTGCCACCAGCAGAGAGAGGCTAGCGGGGATCCTCAATGAGCAGTACTTC; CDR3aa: CATSRERLAGILNEQYF
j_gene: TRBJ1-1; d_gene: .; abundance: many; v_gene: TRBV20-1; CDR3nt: TGCAGTGCTAGGGCCCTAATCGGTTCCACTGAAGCTTTCTTT; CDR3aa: CSARALIGSTEAFF
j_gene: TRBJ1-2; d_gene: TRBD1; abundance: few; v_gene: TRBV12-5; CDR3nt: TGTGCTAGTGGTTTGGAACAGGGGGCAGGCTATGGCTACACCTTC; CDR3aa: CASGLEQGAGYGYTF
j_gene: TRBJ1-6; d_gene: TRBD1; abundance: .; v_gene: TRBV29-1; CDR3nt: TGCAGCGCCGAGGACAGGGATCGCTCACCCCTCCACTTT; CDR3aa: CSAEDRDRSPLHF
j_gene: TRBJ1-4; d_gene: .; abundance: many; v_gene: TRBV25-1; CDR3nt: TGTGCCAGCAGTGCAACGTTCGGGGCCGAGGAGGAAAAACTGTTTTTT; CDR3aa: CASSATFGAEEEKLFF
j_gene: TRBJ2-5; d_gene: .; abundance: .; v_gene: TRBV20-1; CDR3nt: TGCAGTGCTAGAACGACCACGCCAAGAGAGACCCAGTACTTC; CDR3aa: CSARTTTPRETQYF
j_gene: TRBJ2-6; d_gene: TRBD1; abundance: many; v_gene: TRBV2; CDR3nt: TGTGCCAGCGGCCGGGACAGGCCATGGTCTGGGGCCAACGTCCTGACTTTC; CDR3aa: CASGRDRPWSGANVLTF
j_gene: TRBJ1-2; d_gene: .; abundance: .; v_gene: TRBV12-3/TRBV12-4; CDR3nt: TGTGCCAGCAGTTCGGGGGATCTGGGCTACACCTTC; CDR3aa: CASSSGDLGYTF
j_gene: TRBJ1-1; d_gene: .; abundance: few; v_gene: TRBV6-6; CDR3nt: TGTGCCAGCACCCACGGACGGTTGAACACTGAAGCTTTCTTT; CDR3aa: CASTHGRLNTEAFF
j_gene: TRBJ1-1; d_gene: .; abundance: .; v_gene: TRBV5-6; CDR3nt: TGTGCCAGCAGCTTGGCCGGGGGTTGGACTGAAGCTTTCTTT; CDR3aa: CASSLAGGWTEAFF
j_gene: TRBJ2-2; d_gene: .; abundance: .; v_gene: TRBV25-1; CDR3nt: TGTGCCAGCAGCAGGGAATCCGGGGAGCTGTTTTTT; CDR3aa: CASSRESGELFF
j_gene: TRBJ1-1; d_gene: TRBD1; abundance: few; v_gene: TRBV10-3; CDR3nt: TGTGCCACCTCTCAAAAACCGGGACAGACGAACACTGAAGCTTTCTTT; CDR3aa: CATSQKPGQTNTEAFF
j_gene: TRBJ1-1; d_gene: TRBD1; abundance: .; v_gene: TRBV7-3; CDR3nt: TGTGCCAGCAGCAAGACAGGGCCGAACACTGAAGCTTTCTTT; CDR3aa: CASSKTGPNTEAFF
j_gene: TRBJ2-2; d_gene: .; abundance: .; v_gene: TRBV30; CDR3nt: TGTGCCTGGAGTTCCCTTTTCGGGGAGCTGTTTTTT; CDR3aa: CAWSSLFGELFF
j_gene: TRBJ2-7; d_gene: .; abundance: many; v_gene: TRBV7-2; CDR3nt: TGTGCCAGCAGCTTGGACGCGAGGTACGAGCAGTACTTC; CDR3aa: CASSLDARYEQYF
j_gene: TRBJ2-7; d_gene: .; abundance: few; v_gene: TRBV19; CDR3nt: TGTGCCAGTAGTGACCCCAGGGTGATGAACGAGCAGTACTTC; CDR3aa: CASSDPRVMNEQYF
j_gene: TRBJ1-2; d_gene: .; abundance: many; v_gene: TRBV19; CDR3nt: TGTGCCCACCCCGTGGGTGGCTACACCTTC; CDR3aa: CAHPVGGYTF
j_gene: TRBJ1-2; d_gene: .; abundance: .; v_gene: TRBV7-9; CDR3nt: TGTGCCAGCAGCCCTCCGGCGGGGAGGGGGATTTCGGTCGGCTACACCTTC; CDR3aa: CASSPPAGRGISVGYTF